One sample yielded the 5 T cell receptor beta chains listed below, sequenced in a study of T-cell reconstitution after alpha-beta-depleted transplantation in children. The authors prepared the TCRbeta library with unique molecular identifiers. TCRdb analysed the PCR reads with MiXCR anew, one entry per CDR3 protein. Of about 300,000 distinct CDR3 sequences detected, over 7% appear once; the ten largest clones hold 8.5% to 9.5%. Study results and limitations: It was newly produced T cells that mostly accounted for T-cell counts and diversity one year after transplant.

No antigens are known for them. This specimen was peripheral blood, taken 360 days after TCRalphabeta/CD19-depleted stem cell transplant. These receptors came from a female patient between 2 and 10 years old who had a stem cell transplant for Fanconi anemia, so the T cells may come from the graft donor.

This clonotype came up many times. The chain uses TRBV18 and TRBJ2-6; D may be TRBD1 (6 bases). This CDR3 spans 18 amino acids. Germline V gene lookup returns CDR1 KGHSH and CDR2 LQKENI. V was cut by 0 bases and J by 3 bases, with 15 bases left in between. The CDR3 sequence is CASSPPQGRKFGANVLTF. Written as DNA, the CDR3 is TGTGCCAGCTCACCACCGCAGGGGCGAAAGTTTGGGGCCAACGTCCTGACTTTC. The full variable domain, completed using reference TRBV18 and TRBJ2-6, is NAGVMQNPRHLVRRRGQEARLRCSPMKGHSHVYWYRQLPEEGLKFMVYLQKENIIDESGMPKERFSAEFPKEGPSILRIQQVVRGDSAAYFCASSPPQGRKFGANVLTFGAGSRLTVL.

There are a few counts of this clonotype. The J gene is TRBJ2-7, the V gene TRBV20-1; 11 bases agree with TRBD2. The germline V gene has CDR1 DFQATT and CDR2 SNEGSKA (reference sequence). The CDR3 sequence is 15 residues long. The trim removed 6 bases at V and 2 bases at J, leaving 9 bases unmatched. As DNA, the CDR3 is TGCAGTGCCGCGACTAGCGGGGACCTTACCTACGAGCAGTACGTC. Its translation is CSAATSGDLTYEQYV.

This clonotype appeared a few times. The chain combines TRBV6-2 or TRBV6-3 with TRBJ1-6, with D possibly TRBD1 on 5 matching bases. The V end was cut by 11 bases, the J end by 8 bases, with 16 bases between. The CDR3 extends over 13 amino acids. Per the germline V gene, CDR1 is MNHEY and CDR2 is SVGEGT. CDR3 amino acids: CAGHRDGHSPLHF. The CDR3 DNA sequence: TGTGCCGGACACCGGGACGGACATTCACCCCTCCACTTT.

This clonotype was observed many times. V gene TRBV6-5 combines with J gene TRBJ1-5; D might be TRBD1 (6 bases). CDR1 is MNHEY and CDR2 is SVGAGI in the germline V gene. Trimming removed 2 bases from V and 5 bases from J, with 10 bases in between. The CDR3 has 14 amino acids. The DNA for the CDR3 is TGTGCCAGCAGTTACGGAAGGGGGTATCAGCCCCAGCATTTT. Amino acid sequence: CASSYGRGYQPQHF.

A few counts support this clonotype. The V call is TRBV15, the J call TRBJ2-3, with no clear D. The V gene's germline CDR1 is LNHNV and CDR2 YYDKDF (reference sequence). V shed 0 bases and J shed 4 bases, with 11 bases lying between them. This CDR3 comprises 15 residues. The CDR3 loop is CATSRDFSGSDTQYF. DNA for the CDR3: TGTGCCACCAGCAGAGATTTTTCGGGTTCAGATACGCAGTATTTT. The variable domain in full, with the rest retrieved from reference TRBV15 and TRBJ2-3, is DAMVIQNPRYQVTQFGKPVTLSCSQTLNHNVMYWYQQKSSQAPKLLFHYYDKDFNNEADTPDNFQSRRPNTSFCFLDIRSPGLGDTAMYLCATSRDFSGSDTQYFGPGTRLTVL.